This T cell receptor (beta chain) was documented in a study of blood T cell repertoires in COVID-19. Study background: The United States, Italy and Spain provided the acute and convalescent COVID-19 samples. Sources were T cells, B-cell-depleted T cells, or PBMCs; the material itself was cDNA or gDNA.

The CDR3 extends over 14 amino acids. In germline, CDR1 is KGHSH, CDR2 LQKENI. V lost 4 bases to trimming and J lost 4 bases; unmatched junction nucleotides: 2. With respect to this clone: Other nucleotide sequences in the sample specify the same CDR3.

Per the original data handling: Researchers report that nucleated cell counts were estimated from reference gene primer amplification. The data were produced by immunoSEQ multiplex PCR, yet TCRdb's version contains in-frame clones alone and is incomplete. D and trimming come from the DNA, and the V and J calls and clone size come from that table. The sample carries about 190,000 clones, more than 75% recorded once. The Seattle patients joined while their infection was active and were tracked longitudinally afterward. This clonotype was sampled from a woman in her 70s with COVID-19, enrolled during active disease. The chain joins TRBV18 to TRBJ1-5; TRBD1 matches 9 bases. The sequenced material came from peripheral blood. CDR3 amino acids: CASSLGQGNQPQHF. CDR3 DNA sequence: TGTGCCAGCTCACTCGGACAGGGGAATCAGCCCCAGCATTTT.